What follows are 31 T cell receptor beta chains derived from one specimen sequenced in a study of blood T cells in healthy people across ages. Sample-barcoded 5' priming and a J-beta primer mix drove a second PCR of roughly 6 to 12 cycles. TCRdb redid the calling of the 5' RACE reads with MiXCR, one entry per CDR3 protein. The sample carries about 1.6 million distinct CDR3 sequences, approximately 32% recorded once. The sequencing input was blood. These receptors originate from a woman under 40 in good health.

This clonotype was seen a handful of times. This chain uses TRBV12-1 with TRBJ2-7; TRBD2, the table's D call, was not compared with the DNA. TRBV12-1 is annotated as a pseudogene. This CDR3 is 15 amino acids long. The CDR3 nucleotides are TGTGCCATAATACCATTGGGGACTAGCGACTACGAGCAGTACTTC. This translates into CAIIPLGTSDYEQYF.

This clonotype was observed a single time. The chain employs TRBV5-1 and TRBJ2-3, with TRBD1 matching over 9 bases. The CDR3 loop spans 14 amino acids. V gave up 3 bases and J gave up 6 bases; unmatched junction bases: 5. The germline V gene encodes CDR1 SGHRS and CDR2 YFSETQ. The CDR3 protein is CASSSQGARDTQYF. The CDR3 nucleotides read TGCGCCAGCAGCTCACAGGGGGCAAGGGATACGCAGTATTTT.

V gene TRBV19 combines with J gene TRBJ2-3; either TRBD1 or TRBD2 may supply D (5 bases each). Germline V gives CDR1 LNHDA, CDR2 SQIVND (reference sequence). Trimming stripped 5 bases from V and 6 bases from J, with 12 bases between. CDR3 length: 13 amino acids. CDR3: CASSGTRRDTQYF. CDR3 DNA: TGTGCCAGTAGTGGGACGAGACGGGATACGCAGTATTTT.

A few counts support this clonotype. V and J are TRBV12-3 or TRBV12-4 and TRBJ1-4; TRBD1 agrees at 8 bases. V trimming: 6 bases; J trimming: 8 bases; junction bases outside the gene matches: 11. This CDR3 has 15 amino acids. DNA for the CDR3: TGTGCCAGCAGCCCTCATCAGGGGGCTGAAGAAAAACTGTTTTTT. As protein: CASSPHQGAEEKLFF.

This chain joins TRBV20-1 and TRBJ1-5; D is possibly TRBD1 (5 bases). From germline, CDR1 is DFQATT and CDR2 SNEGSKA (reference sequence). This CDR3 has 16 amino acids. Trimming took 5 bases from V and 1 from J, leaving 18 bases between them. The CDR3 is CSAWVGQFISNQPQHF. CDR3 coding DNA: TGCAGTGCTTGGGTTGGACAATTTATCAGCAATCAGCCCCAGCATTTT.

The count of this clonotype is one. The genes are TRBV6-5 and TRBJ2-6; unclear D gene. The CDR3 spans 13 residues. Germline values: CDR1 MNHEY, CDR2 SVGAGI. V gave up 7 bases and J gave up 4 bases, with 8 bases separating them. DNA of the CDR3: TGTGCCAGCACTTTTGCCGGGGCCAACGTCCTGACTTTC. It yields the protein CASTFAGANVLTF.

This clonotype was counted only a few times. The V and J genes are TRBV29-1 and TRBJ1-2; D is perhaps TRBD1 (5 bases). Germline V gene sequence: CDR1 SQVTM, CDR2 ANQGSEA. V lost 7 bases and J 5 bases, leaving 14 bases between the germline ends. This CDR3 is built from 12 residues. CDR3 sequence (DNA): TGCAGCGCCTCCGACAGCGCTTATGGCTACACCTTC. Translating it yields CSASDSAYGYTF.

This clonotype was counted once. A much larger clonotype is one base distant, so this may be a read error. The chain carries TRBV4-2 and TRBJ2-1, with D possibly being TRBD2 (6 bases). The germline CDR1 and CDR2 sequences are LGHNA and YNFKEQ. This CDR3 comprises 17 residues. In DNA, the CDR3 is TGTGCCAGCAGCCCGGGGGTGAGGCGGAGCTCCTACAATGAGCGGTTCTTC. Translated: CASSPGVRRSSYNERFF.

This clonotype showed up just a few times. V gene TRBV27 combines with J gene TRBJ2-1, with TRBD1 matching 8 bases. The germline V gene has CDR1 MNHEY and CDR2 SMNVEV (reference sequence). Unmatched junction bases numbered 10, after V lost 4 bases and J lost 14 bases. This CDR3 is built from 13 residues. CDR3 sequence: CASSYGQGDSEFF. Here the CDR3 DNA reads TGTGCCAGCAGTTACGGACAGGGTGATTCGGAGTTCTTC.

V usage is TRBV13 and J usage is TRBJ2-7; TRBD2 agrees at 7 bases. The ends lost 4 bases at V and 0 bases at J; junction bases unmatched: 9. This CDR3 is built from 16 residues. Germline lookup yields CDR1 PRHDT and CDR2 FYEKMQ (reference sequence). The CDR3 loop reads CASSSAGTTVSYEQYF. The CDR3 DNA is TGTGCCAGCAGCTCGGCCGGGACTACCGTCTCCTACGAGCAGTACTTC.

The DNA for the CDR3 is TGTGCCAGCAGTTTGCGTTCGGGACTAGCCTCCCTCTACGAGCAGTACTTC. Translation: CASSLRSGLASLYEQYF. The chain employs TRBV27 and TRBJ2-7, with TRBD2 matching over 9 bases. Germline V CDR1 and CDR2: MNHEY, SMNVEV (reference sequence). This CDR3 comprises 17 residues. The V gene end was trimmed by 3 bases and the J gene end by 3 bases; junction bases not matched to a gene: 12.

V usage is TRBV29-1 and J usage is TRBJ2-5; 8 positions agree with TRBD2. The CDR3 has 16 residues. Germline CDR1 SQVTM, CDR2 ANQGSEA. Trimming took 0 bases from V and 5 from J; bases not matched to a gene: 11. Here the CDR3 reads CSVEDLAGGGMETQYF. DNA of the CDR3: TGCAGCGTTGAAGACCTAGCCGGGGGGGGTATGGAGACCCAGTACTTC.

CDR3 region: CASSLGLAAGEQFF. The DNA for the CDR3 is TGTGCCAGCAGCCTCGGACTAGCGGCCGGTGAGCAGTTCTTC. The chain is built from TRBV28 and TRBJ2-1; TRBD2 aligns across 10 bases. CDR3 length: 14 residues. With 6 bases clipped from V and 9 bases from J, the junction kept 8 bases outside the gene matches. Germline values: CDR1 MDHEN, CDR2 SYDVKM.

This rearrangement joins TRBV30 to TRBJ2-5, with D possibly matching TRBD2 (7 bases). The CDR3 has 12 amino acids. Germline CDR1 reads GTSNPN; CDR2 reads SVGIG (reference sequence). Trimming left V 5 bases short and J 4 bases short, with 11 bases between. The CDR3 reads CAWGGGRETQYF. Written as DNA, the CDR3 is TGTGCCTGGGGGGGCGGGAGAGAGACCCAGTACTTC.

The CDR3: CSARDRVSTEAFF. CDR3 coding DNA: TGCAGTGCTCGGGACAGAGTGAGCACTGAAGCTTTCTTT. The chain combines TRBV20-1 with TRBJ1-1; 7 bases match TRBD1. The germline CDR1 and CDR2 sequences are DFQATT and SNEGSKA (reference sequence). The CDR3 contains 13 residues. The V and J ends lost 5 bases and 4 bases, in that order; junction bases with no gene match: 7.

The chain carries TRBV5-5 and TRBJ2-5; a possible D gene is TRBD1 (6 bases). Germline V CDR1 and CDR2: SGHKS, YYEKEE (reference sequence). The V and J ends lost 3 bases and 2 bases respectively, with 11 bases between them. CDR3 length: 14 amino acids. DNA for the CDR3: TGTGCCAGCAGCTGGGGACACTTACAAGAGACCCAGTACTTC. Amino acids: CASSWGHLQETQYF.

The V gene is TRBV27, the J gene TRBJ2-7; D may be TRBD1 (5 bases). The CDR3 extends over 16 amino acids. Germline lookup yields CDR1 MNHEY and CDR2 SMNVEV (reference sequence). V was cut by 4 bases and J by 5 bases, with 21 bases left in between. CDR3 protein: CASSSPRQGGRDEQYF. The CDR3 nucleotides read TGTGCCAGCAGTTCCCCCCGGCAGGGCGGTAGGGACGAGCAGTACTTC.

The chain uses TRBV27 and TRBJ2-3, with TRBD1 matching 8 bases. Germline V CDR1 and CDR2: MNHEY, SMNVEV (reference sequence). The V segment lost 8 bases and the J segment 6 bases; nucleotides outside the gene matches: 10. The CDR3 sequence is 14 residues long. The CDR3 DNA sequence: TGTGCCAGCGGACAGACAGGGGTTGGGGATACGCAGTATTTT. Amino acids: CASGQTGVGDTQYF.

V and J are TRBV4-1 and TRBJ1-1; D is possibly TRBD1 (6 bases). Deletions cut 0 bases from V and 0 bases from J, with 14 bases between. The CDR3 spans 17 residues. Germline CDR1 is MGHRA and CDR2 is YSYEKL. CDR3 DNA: TGCGCCAGCAGCCAAGATGGACAGAACTACATGAACACTGAAGCTTTCTTT. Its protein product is CASSQDGQNYMNTEAFF.

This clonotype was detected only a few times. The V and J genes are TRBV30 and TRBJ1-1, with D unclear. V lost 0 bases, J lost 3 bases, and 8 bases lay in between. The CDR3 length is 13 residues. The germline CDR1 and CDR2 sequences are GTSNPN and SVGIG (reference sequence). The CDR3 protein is CAWSVVSYTEAFF. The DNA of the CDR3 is TGTGCCTGGAGTGTAGTCAGCTACACTGAAGCTTTCTTT.

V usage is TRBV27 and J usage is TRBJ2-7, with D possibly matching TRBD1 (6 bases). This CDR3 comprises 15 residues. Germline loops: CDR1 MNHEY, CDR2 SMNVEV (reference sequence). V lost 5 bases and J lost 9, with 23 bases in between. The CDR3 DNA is TGTGCCAGCAGTGGGCCGACAGGCGCCATAAACGGGCAGTACTTC. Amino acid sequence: CASSGPTGAINGQYF.

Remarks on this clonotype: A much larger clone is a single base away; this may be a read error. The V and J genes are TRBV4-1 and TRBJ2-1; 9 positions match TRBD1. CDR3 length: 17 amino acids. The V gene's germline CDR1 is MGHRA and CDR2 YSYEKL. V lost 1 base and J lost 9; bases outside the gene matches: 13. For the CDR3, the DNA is TGCGCCAGCAGCCAAGTTACGGAACAGGGGGCTAGAAGTGAGCAGTTCTTC. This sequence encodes CASSQVTEQGARSEQFF.

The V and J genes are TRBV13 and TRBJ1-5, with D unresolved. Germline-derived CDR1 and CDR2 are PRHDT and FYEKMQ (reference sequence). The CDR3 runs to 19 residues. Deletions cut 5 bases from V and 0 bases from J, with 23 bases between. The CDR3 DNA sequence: TGTGCCAGCAGCCCCCCACCGGGCAAACAATTCGATAGCAATCAGCCCCAGCATTTT. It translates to CASSPPPGKQFDSNQPQHF.

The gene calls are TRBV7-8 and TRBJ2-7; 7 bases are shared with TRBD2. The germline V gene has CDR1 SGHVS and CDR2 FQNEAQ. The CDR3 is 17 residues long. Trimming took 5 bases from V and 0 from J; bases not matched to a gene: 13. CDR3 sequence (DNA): TGTGCCAGCAGCCTAGGGCTAGCGGTCGCGGGCTCCTACGAGCAGTACTTC. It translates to CASSLGLAVAGSYEQYF.

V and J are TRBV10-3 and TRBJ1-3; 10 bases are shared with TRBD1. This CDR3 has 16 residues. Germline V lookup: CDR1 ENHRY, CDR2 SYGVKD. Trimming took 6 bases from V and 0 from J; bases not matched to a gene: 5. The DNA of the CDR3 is TGTGCCATCAGCGGACAGGGGGTCCGCTCTGGAAACACCATATATTTT. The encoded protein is CAISGQGVRSGNTIYF.

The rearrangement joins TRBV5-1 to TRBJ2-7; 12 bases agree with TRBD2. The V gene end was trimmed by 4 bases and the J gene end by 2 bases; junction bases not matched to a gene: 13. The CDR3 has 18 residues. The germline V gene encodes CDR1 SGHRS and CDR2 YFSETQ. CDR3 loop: CASSDPTSGSPLAYEQYF. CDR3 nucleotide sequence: TGCGCCAGCAGCGACCCGACTAGCGGGAGCCCCTTGGCCTACGAGCAGTACTTC.

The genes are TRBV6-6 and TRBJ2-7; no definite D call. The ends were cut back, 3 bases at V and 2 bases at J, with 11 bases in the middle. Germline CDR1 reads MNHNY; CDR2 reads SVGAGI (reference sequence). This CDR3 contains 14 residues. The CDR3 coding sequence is TGTGCCAGCAGTTATGAAGGATATCCCTACGAGCAGTACTTC. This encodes CASSYEGYPYEQYF.

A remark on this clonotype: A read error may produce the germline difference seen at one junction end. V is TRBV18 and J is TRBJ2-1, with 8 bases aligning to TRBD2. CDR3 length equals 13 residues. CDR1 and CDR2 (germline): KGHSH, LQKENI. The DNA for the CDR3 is TGTGCCAGCTCCCCGGGACTAGACAATGATCAGTTCTTC. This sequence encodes CASSPGLDNDQFF.

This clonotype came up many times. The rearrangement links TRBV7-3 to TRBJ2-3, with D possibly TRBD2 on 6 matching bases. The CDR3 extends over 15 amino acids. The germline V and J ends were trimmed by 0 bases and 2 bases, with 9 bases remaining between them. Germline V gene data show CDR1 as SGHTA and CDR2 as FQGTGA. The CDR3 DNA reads TGTGCCAGCAGCTTAACTAGCGGATACACAGATACGCAGTATTTT. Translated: CASSLTSGYTDTQYF.

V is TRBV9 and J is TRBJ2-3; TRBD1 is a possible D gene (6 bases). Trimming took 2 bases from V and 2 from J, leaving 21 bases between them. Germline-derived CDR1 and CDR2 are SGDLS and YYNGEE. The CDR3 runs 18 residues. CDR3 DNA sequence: TGTGCCAGCAGCGTCGAAGAGGGGCACAGGGATCTCACAGATACGCAGTATTTT. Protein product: CASSVEEGHRDLTDTQYF.

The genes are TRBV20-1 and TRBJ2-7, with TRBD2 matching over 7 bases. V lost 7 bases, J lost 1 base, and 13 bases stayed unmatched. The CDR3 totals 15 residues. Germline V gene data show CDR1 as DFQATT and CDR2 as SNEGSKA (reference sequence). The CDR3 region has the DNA TGCAGTGGTCAGGGTGGGACTATCGTTTCCTACGAGCAGTACTTC. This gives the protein CSGQGGTIVSYEQYF.